A selection of T cell receptor beta chains follows, all from one sample in a study of T cell responses to AZD1222 COVID-19 vaccine. Some clones are missing from TCRdb's copy, which holds only in-frame ones; the method was immunoSEQ multiplex PCR. The sample shows 150,000 to 200,000 clones, around 94% of them seen only once. This specimen was peripheral blood, taken on day 0 of AZD1222 vaccination. The receptors here all came from an adult in good health. Both conserved end residues are part of each CDR3. Each record gives: V gene, D gene, clone size, J gene, CDR3 protein, CDR3 DNA. D genes are given only for firm matches. Only some rows state a clone size, as once, few, many or a class for expanded clones.

TRBV29-1	TRBD1	-	TRBJ1-1	CSVPGQGWDTEAFF	TGCAGCGTTCCCGGACAGGGATGGGACACTGAAGCTTTCTTT
TRBV12-3/TRBV12-4	-	-	TRBJ1-2	CASSLGGIGVYTF	TGTGCCAGCAGTTTGGGCGGGATTGGGGTCTACACCTTC
TRBV5-1	-	-	TRBJ1-1	CASSLGVDPNTEAFF	TGCGCCAGCAGCTTGGGAGTGGACCCCAACACTGAAGCTTTCTTT
TRBV3-1/TRBV3-2	TRBD1	-	TRBJ1-6	CASSHQTGTGNSPLHF	TGTGCCAGCAGCCACCAAACCGGGACAGGCAATTCACCCCTCCACTTT
TRBV20-1	-	-	TRBJ1-5	CSASFKPGHNQPQHF	TGCAGTGCTAGTTTTAAGCCGGGACACAATCAGCCCCAGCATTTT
TRBV18	TRBD1	-	TRBJ1-2	CASSPGPGSTGGGYGYTF	TGTGCCAGCTCACCAGGACCGGGTTCAACAGGGGGAGGCTATGGCTACACCTTC
TRBV29-1	-	-	TRBJ2-3	CRIIAGSTDTQYF	TGCAGGATAATAGCAGGGAGCACAGATACGCAGTATTTT
TRBV2	-	-	TRBJ1-4	CASSGTGQGNEKLFF	TGTGCCAGCAGTGGGACGGGGCAGGGGAATGAAAAACTGTTTTTT
TRBV28	-	once	TRBJ1-5	CASRDTGDNQHF	TGTGCCAGCAGGGATACAGGAGATAATCAGCATTTT
TRBV12-3/TRBV12-4	TRBD1	-	TRBJ1-1	CASSTTPGGEAFF	TGTGCCAGCAGCACAACCCCAGGGGGGGAAGCTTTCTTT
TRBV15	-	-	TRBJ1-2	CATSRDPGNPYGYTF	TGTGCCACCAGCAGAGACCCCGGCAATCCCTATGGCTACACCTTC
TRBV27	-	-	TRBJ2-7	CASKGTLRDSEQYF	TGTGCCAGTAAAGGGACATTAAGGGACTCCGAGCAGTACTTC
TRBV6-2/TRBV6-3	-	-	TRBJ2-2	CASSYVTVYTGELFF	TGTGCCAGCAGTTACGTGACAGTGTACACCGGGGAGCTGTTTTTT
TRBV27	-	-	TRBJ2-2	CASSYRWTGWVAGELFF	TGTGCCAGCAGTTACCGATGGACGGGCTGGGTGGCCGGGGAGCTGTTTTTT
TRBV7-9	TRBD1	few	TRBJ2-1	CASSLDAGTAGNEQFF	TGTGCCAGCAGCTTAGATGCCGGGACAGCCGGCAATGAGCAGTTCTTC
TRBV11-1	-	-	TRBJ2-3	CASSPSGELDTQYF	TGTGCCAGCAGCCCTTCGGGGGAGTTGGATACGCAGTATTTT
TRBV2	-	-	TRBJ1-1	CASNRDTEAFF	TGTGCCAGCAACCGTGACACTGAAGCTTTCTTT
TRBV7-9	-	-	TRBJ2-7	CASTPLWEQYF	TGTGCCAGCACCCCCCTCTGGGAGCAGTACTTC
TRBV9	TRBD2	-	TRBJ2-2	CASSVDAGGPGELFF	TGTGCCAGCAGCGTAGACGCGGGAGGCCCCGGGGAGCTGTTTTTT
TRBV5-1	TRBD1	-	TRBJ2-1	CASREADRGYNEQFF	TGCGCCAGTCGCGAGGCGGACAGGGGCTACAATGAGCAGTTCTTC
TRBV25-1	TRBD2	-	TRBJ2-5	CATSGLASIAETQYF	TGTGCCACCTCTGGACTAGCCTCCATCGCGGAGACCCAGTACTTC
TRBV7-9	-	-	TRBJ1-1	CASSLVGAEAFF	TGTGCCAGCAGCTTAGTAGGGGCTGAAGCTTTCTTT
TRBV6-5	-	-	TRBJ1-1	CASSSLQANTEAFF	TGTGCCAGCAGTTCCCTCCAGGCGAACACTGAAGCTTTCTTT
TRBV6-4	-	-	TRBJ2-3	CATGDTQYF	TGTGCCACCGGAGATACGCAGTATTTT
TRBV19	-	-	TRBJ2-1	CATKRYSASYNEQFF	TGTGCCACCAAAAGATATAGCGCGAGCTACAATGAGCAGTTCTTC
TRBV3-1/TRBV3-2	TRBD1	-	TRBJ1-5	CASSRSDRGFGNQPQHF	TGTGCCAGCAGCCGTTCGGACAGGGGCTTTGGCAATCAGCCCCAGCATTTT
TRBV28	-	once	TRBJ2-7	CASSSHFEQYF	TGTGCCAGCAGTTCTCATTTCGAGCAGTACTTC
TRBV7-7	-	-	TRBJ2-1	CASSLGAGLGEQFF	TGTGCCAGCAGCTTAGGAGCTGGACTGGGAGAGCAGTTCTTC